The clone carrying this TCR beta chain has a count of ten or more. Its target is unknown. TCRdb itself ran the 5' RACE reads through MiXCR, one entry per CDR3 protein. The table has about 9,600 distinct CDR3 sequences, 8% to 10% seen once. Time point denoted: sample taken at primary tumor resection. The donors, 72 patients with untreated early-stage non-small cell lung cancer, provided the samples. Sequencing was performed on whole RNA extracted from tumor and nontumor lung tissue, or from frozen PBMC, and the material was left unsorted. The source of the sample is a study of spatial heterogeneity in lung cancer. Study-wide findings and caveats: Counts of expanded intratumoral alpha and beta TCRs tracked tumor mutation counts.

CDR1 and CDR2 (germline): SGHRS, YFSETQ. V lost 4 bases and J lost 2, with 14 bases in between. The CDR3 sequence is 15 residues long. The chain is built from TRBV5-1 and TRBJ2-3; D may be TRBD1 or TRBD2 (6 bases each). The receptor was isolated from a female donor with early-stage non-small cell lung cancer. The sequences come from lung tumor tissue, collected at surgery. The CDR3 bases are TGCGCCAGCAGCGGGAAGGGGGGTTTCACAGATACGCAGTATTTT. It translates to CASSGKGGFTDTQYF.